This TCR beta chain was recorded in a study of OX40 agonist ivuxolimab in advanced cancers. Study overall: Patient treatment consisted of intravenous ivuxolimab administration every 2 weeks at 0.01 to 10 mg/kg. From about 23 to 85 years was the age range, with a mean of around 56 years, and around 84% were male. Previous treatment with anti-PD-1, anti-PD-L1 or anti-CTLA-4 therapy was allowed; 40% had received some.

Regarding this clone: The antigen is unknown.

Study-level points and caveats: Normalized T-cell clonal expansion was also low in some nonresponders.

Clones were read by immunoSEQ multiplex PCR, and TCRdb kept only the in-frame ones, dropping some. Here the sample spans around 95,000 clones, approximately 90% being singletons. The receptor was isolated from an adult with an advanced solid tumor such as melanoma, head and neck, liver or kidney cancer. The sequenced sample was CD4+ or CD8+ T cells sorted from blood, obtained in a trial of the OX40 agonist ivuxolimab.

The CDR3, as DNA: TGTGCCAGCAGTTTCCCCCCCACTAGCGGGAGGTTTACCGGGGAGCTGTTTTTT. Translating it yields CASSFPPTSGRFTGELFF. The chain employs TRBV28 and TRBJ2-2; 12 positions agree with TRBD2. Germline V gene data show CDR1 as MDHEN and CDR2 as SYDVKM. V trimming: 3 bases; J trimming: 5 bases; junction bases outside the gene matches: 10. The CDR3 sequence is 18 residues long. Looking up the rest from reference TRBV28 and TRBJ2-2 gives the full variable domain: DVKVTQSSRYLVKRTGEKVFLECVQDMDHENMFWYRQDPGLGLRLIYFSYDVKMKEKGDIPEGYSVSREKKERFSLILESASTNQTSMYLCASSFPPTSGRFTGELFFGEGSRLTVL.